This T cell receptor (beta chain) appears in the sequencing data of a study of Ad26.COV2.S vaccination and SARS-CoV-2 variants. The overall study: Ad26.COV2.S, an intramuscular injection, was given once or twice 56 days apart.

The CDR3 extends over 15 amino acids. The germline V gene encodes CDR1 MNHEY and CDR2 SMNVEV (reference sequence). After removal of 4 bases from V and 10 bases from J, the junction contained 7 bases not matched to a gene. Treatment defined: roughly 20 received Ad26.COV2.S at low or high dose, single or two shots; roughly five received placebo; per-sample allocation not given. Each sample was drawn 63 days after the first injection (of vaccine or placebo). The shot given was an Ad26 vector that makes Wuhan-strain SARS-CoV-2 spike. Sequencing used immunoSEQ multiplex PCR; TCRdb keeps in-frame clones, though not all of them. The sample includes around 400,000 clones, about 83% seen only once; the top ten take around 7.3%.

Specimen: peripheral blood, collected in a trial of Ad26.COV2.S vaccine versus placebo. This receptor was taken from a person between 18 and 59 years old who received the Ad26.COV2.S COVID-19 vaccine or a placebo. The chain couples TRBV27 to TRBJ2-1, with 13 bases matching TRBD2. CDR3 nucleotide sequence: TGTGCCAGCAGTTCGGGACTAGCGGGGCCATGGGAGCAGTTCTTC. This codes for CASSSGLAGPWEQFF.